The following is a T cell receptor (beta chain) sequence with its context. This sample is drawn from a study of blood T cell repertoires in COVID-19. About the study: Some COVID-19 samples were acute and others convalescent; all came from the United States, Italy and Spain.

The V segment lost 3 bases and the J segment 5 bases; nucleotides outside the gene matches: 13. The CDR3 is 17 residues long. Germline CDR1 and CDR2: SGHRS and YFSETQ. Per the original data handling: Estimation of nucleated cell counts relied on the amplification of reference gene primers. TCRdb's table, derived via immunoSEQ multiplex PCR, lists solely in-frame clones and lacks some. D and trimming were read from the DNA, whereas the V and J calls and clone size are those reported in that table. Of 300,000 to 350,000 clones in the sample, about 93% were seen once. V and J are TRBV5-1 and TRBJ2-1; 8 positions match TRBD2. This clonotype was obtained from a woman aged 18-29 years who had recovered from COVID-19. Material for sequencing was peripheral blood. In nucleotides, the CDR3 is TGCGCCAGCAGCTACGCCCCGACTAGCGCCAACGACAATGAGCAGTTCTTC. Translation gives CASSYAPTSANDNEQFF.